The 30 T cell receptor beta chains presented below share a single source sample, sequenced in a study of T cell changes during pregnancy in multiple sclerosis. Clones were read by immunoSEQ multiplex PCR, and TCRdb kept only the in-frame ones, dropping some. The sample holds 95,000 to 150,000 clones; roughly 92% are singletons and the top ten take approximately 6.2%. Sequenced here: peripheral blood, sampled before pregnancy. The source is a female donor with multiple sclerosis, enrolled in a pregnancy study.

The rearrangement links TRBV19 to TRBJ2-7; D is unresolved. V lost 6 bases and J lost 3, with 12 bases in between. The CDR3 runs to 13 residues. CDR1 and CDR2 from the germline V gene are LNHDA and SQIVND (reference sequence). The CDR3 DNA reads as TGTGCCAGTAGAATGGGCAGGAACTACGAGCAGTACTTC. This sequence encodes CASRMGRNYEQYF. Complete variable domain (other parts from reference TRBV19 and TRBJ2-7): DGGITQSPKYLFRKEGQNVTLSCEQNLNHDAMYWYRQDPGQGLRLIYYSQIVNDFQKGDIAEGYSVSREKKESFPLTVTSAQKNPTAFYLCASRMGRNYEQYFGPGTRLTVT.

The chain combines TRBV28 with TRBJ2-1; 7 bases match TRBD2. V gave up 10 bases and J gave up 7 bases; unmatched junction bases: 10. CDR1 MDHEN and CDR2 SYDVKM come from the germline V gene. The CDR3 extends over 13 amino acids. The CDR3 sequence: CATISGSLNEQFF. The CDR3 region has the DNA TGTGCCACTATTAGCGGGTCCCTTAATGAGCAGTTCTTC. The full variable domain, with the rest looked up from reference TRBV28 and TRBJ2-1, is DVKVTQSSRYLVKRTGEKVFLECVQDMDHENMFWYRQDPGLGLRLIYFSYDVKMKEKGDIPEGYSVSREKKERFSLILESASTNQTSMYLCATISGSLNEQFFGPGTRLTVL.

This chain uses TRBV6-1 with TRBJ1-2, with TRBD1 matching over 7 bases. This CDR3 region has 14 residues. With V trimmed by 6 bases and J by 1 base, 5 bases remained unmatched. Germline values: CDR1 MNHNS, CDR2 SASEGT. CDR3 in amino acids: CASSPGQFNYGYTF. For the CDR3, the DNA is TGTGCCAGCAGCCCGGGACAGTTTAACTATGGCTACACCTTC.

This rearrangement joins TRBV5-1 to TRBJ1-1; maybe TRBD1 (6 bases). V was clipped by 0 bases and J by 2 bases, with 14 bases between them. Germline assignment: CDR1 SGHRS and CDR2 YFSETQ. The CDR3 consists of 16 residues. The CDR3 sequence: CASSLDRELRNTEAFF. As DNA, the CDR3 is TGCGCCAGCAGCTTGGACAGGGAATTAAGAAACACTGAAGCTTTCTTT.

Only a few counts were recorded for this clone. The genes are TRBV7-9 and TRBJ1-1; 9 positions match TRBD1. The trim removed 4 bases at V and 3 bases at J, leaving 3 bases unmatched. Looked up from germline, CDR1 is SEHNR and CDR2 is FQNEAQ (reference sequence). This CDR3 has 14 residues. CDR3 bases: TGTGCCAGCAGCTCGGGACAGGGACACACTGAAGCTTTCTTT. Protein: CASSSGQGHTEAFF.

The gene calls are TRBV29-1 and TRBJ1-1, with TRBD1 matching over 7 bases. The CDR3 is 13 amino acids. Trimming took 7 bases from V and 3 from J; bases not matched to a gene: 8. Germline V gives CDR1 SQVTM, CDR2 ANQGSEA. The CDR3 nucleotides read TGCAGCGCCGCCGACAGGGTCGACACTGAAGCTTTCTTT. Translated: CSAADRVDTEAFF.

The chain carries TRBV2 and TRBJ2-7; 15 nucleotides match TRBD2. The CDR3 length is 16 residues. Trimming at V came to 7 bases and at J to 12 bases, leaving 16 bases not matched to a gene. Germline V gives CDR1 SNHLY, CDR2 FYNNEI. This chain's CDR3 is CASTPPSGLAGGLRYF. CDR3 DNA sequence: TGTGCCAGCACCCCACCCTCGGGACTAGCGGGAGGATTGCGGTACTTC.

This chain connects TRBV15 to TRBJ2-7; D might be TRBD1 (6 bases). CDR3 length: 15 residues. Per germline, CDR1 LNHNV and CDR2 YYDKDF (reference sequence). V lost 0 bases, J lost 1 base, and 10 bases lay in between. The DNA for the CDR3 is TGTGCCACCAGCAGAGATTGGGACAAATCCTACGAGCAGTACTTC. Its translation: CATSRDWDKSYEQYF. The full variable domain, its missing parts supplied by reference TRBV15 and TRBJ2-7, is DAMVIQNPRYQVTQFGKPVTLSCSQTLNHNVMYWYQQKSSQAPKLLFHYYDKDFNNEADTPDNFQSRRPNTSFCFLDIRSPGLGDTAMYLCATSRDWDKSYEQYFGPGTRLTVT.

The V gene is TRBV30, the J gene TRBJ2-1, with 7 bases aligning to TRBD2. V shed 3 bases and J 10 bases; nucleotides not matched to a gene: 18. The CDR3 runs to 16 residues. Germline V lookup: CDR1 GTSNPN, CDR2 SVGIG (reference sequence). CDR3 sequence: CAWSTRGPSGGGEQFF. For the CDR3, the DNA is TGTGCCTGGAGCACCAGAGGGCCTAGCGGAGGAGGAGAGCAGTTCTTC.

The chain links TRBV7-9 to TRBJ1-6, with 10 positions matching TRBD1. The CDR3 is 17 residues long. J was trimmed by 5 bases and V by 3 bases; bases with no gene match: 7. The V gene's germline CDR1 is SEHNR and CDR2 FQNEAQ (reference sequence). In nucleotides, the CDR3 is TGTGCCAGCAGCTTTAAATCCGGGACAGGGGATAATTCACCCCTCCACTTT. Its translation is CASSFKSGTGDNSPLHF.

This rearrangement joins TRBV29-1 to TRBJ2-1; D ambiguous. V was shortened by 4 bases and J by 8 bases, with 12 bases between the two germline ends. Germline CDR1 SQVTM, CDR2 ANQGSEA. CDR3 size: 12 residues. The CDR3 region is CSVGSPWDEQFF. The CDR3 bases are TGCAGCGTTGGGAGCCCCTGGGATGAGCAGTTCTTC.

This rearrangement joins TRBV28 to TRBJ1-1; 7 positions match TRBD1. Trimming cost V 5 bases and J 2 bases; bases outside gene matches: 11. CDR3 size: 16 residues. Germline CDR1 and CDR2: MDHEN and SYDVKM. The CDR3 region is CASSGRGGYLNTEAFF. DNA of the CDR3: TGTGCCAGCAGTGGACGAGGGGGCTACCTAAACACTGAAGCTTTCTTT.

CDR3 in DNA: TGTGCCAGCAGCTCCCCTGCTAGCGGGAATGAGCAGTTCTTC. It is translated as CASSSPASGNEQFF. This chain connects TRBV11-2 to TRBJ2-1; 8 nucleotides line up with TRBD2. Trimming removed 4 bases from V and 7 bases from J; junction bases left unmatched: 6. CDR1 SGHAT and CDR2 FQNNGV come from the germline V gene. This CDR3 spans 14 amino acids.

The gene calls are TRBV5-4 and TRBJ1-2; TRBD1 aligns across 9 bases. The CDR3 covers 15 residues. From germline, CDR1 is SGHNT and CDR2 YYREEE (reference sequence). With 0 bases clipped from V and 4 bases from J, the junction kept 4 bases outside the gene matches. The CDR3: CASSLGTGVGYGYTF. Here the CDR3 DNA reads TGTGCCAGCAGCTTGGGGACAGGGGTAGGCTATGGCTACACCTTC.

The genes are TRBV27 and TRBJ1-4; the match to TRBD1 covers 8 bases. The CDR3 is made up of 14 amino acids. With V trimmed by 0 bases and J by 8 bases, 2 bases remained unmatched. In germline, CDR1 is MNHEY, CDR2 SMNVEV (reference sequence). CDR3 protein: CASSLSRQGEKLFF. The CDR3 coding sequence is TGTGCCAGCAGTTTATCTCGACAGGGGGAAAAACTGTTTTTT. Filled out from reference TRBV27 and TRBJ1-4, the complete variable domain reads EAQVTQNPRYLITVTGKKLTVTCSQNMNHEYMSWYRQDPGLGLRQIYYSMNVEVTDKGDVPEGYKVSRKEKRNFPLILESPSPNQTSLYFCASSLSRQGEKLFFGSGTQLSVL.

The chain joins TRBV4-1 to TRBJ1-4; weak D call: TRBD1 (5 bases). There are 16 residues in the CDR3. V dropped 7 bases and J dropped 7 bases, with 22 bases sitting between them. Germline V gene lookup returns CDR1 MGHRA and CDR2 YSYEKL. The CDR3 loop is CASNLLAAGNFEKLFF. The CDR3 DNA reads TGCGCCAGCAACCTACTCGCGGCAGGGAATTTTGAAAAACTGTTTTTT.

This chain links TRBV30 with TRBJ1-1; 8 bases align to TRBD1. The J segment lost 3 bases and the V segment lost 3 bases, leaving 6 bases of the junction unmatched. The CDR3 length is 14 residues. Germline V gene sequence: CDR1 GTSNPN, CDR2 SVGIG (reference sequence). CDR3: CAWRGQGAYTEAFF. CDR3 DNA: TGTGCCTGGAGGGGGCAGGGGGCTTACACTGAAGCTTTCTTT.

This rearrangement joins TRBV19 to TRBJ1-1, with D tentatively TRBD1 (6 bases). In germline, CDR1 is LNHDA, CDR2 SQIVND (reference sequence). With 5 bases removed from V and 5 bases from J, the gap between germline ends came to 12 bases. The CDR3 totals 13 residues. CDR3 amino acids: CASSGQKGTEAFF. CDR3 in DNA: TGTGCCAGTAGTGGACAGAAAGGGACTGAAGCTTTCTTT. Complete variable domain (other parts from reference TRBV19 and TRBJ1-1): DGGITQSPKYLFRKEGQNVTLSCEQNLNHDAMYWYRQDPGQGLRLIYYSQIVNDFQKGDIAEGYSVSREKKESFPLTVTSAQKNPTAFYLCASSGQKGTEAFFGQGTRLTVV.

CDR3: CAISEPRDPYNEQFF. The CDR3 DNA is TGTGCCATCAGTGAGCCGCGGGACCCGTACAATGAGCAGTTCTTC. This rearrangement joins TRBV10-3 to TRBJ2-1, with a weak D call TRBD2 (6 bases). Germline V gives CDR1 ENHRY, CDR2 SYGVKD. The CDR3 runs to 15 residues. The V gene lost 2 bases and the J gene lost 4 bases, with 12 bases spanning the gap.

The chain couples TRBV18 to TRBJ2-2; TRBD2 is a possible D gene (5 bases). Germline V gene data show CDR1 as KGHSH and CDR2 as LQKENI. The CDR3 is 14 residues long. V shed 2 bases and J shed 4 bases, with 8 bases lying between them. In DNA, the CDR3 is TGTGCCAGCTCACCAGGACTCGGCACCGGGGAGCTGTTTTTT. Translated: CASSPGLGTGELFF.

The chain carries TRBV18 and TRBJ2-1; TRBD2 aligns across 7 bases. Germline CDR1 is KGHSH and CDR2 is LQKENI. Trimming cost V 3 bases and J 5 bases; bases outside gene matches: 1. There are 13 residues in the CDR3. CDR3 nucleotide sequence: TGTGCCAGCTCACCCACTAGCGACAATGAGCAGTTCTTC. Protein product: CASSPTSDNEQFF. The full variable domain, in which reference TRBV18 and TRBJ2-1 provide the parts outside the CDR3, is NAGVMQNPRHLVRRRGQEARLRCSPMKGHSHVYWYRQLPEEGLKFMVYLQKENIIDESGMPKERFSAEFPKEGPSILRIQQVVRGDSAAYFCASSPTSDNEQFFGPGTRLTVL.

The rearrangement joins TRBV10-3 to TRBJ2-3; 10 bases match TRBD2. CDR1 and CDR2 (germline): ENHRY, SYGVKD. This CDR3 has 17 amino acids. V was clipped by 2 bases and J by 1 base; unmatched bases: 6. The CDR3 spells CAISEVSGGDGTDTQYF. CDR3 nucleotide sequence: TGTGCCATCAGTGAGGTCAGCGGGGGGGATGGCACAGATACGCAGTATTTT.

V is TRBV7-6 and J is TRBJ2-1; 10 bases fit TRBD2. This CDR3 is 15 amino acids long. Germline V lookup: CDR1 SGHVS, CDR2 FNYEAQ. J lost 8 bases, V lost 4 bases, and 8 bases had no gene match. CDR3 region: CASSSQAGGPHEQFF. As DNA, the CDR3 is TGTGCCAGCAGCTCCCAAGCGGGGGGGCCCCATGAGCAGTTCTTC.

The chain combines TRBV5-6 with TRBJ1-1; a weak D match, TRBD1 (6 bases). The V end was cut by 2 bases, the J end by 2 bases, with 13 bases between. This CDR3 is 15 amino acids long. Germline-derived CDR1 and CDR2 are SGHDT and YYEEEE. CDR3 DNA sequence: TGTGCCAGCAGCTTAACAGGGTTTTTAAACACTGAAGCTTTCTTT. Protein sequence: CASSLTGFLNTEAFF.

CDR3 sequence: CASSPGTYTGELFF. The CDR3 bases are TGTGCCAGCAGCCCTGGGACATACACCGGGGAGCTGTTTTTT. This chain joins TRBV7-3 and TRBJ2-2; tentative D call: TRBD1 (6 bases). The V end was cut by 5 bases, the J end by 3 bases, with 10 bases between. Germline CDR1 SGHTA, CDR2 FQGTGA. The CDR3 is 14 amino acids.

The chain links TRBV19 to TRBJ2-5; 9 nucleotides align to TRBD1. J gave up 5 bases and V 4 bases, and 8 bases lay outside the gene matches. The CDR3 has 15 residues. CDR1 is LNHDA and CDR2 is SQIVND in the germline V gene (reference sequence). The CDR3 reads CASSTGTGSAETQYF. The CDR3 coding sequence is TGTGCCAGTAGTACGGGGACAGGGTCGGCGGAGACCCAGTACTTC.

This clone was seen a single time. The chain combines TRBV5-6 with TRBJ1-5; perhaps TRBD1 as D (5 bases). Looked up from germline, CDR1 is SGHDT and CDR2 is YYEEEE. Trimming left V 0 bases short and J 1 base short, with 8 bases between. The CDR3 extends over 15 amino acids. The CDR3 sequence is CASSLGRQSNQPQHF. The CDR3 coding sequence is TGTGCCAGCAGCTTGGGGAGACAGAGCAATCAGCCCCAGCATTTT.

The chain carries TRBV15 and TRBJ2-1, with 10 bases lining up with TRBD2. Germline-derived CDR1 and CDR2 are LNHNV and YYDKDF (reference sequence). The V gene end was trimmed by 6 bases and the J gene end by 4 bases; junction bases not matched to a gene: 6. This CDR3 region has 15 residues. The CDR3 DNA sequence: TGTGCCACCAGAGTAGCGGGAGGAGGGTACAATGAGCAGTTCTTC. It is translated as CATRVAGGGYNEQFF. The whole variable domain, remainder taken from reference TRBV15 and TRBJ2-1, is DAMVIQNPRYQVTQFGKPVTLSCSQTLNHNVMYWYQQKSSQAPKLLFHYYDKDFNNEADTPDNFQSRRPNTSFCFLDIRSPGLGDTAMYLCATRVAGGGYNEQFFGPGTRLTVL.

The rearrangement uses TRBV2 and TRBJ1-1, with D uncertain. The CDR3 is made up of 13 amino acids. Trimming removed 5 bases from V and 5 bases from J, with 12 bases in between. Germline loops: CDR1 SNHLY, CDR2 FYNNEI. CDR3 sequence (DNA): TGTGCCAGCAGTTTATGGTTCGCGACTGAAGCTTTCTTT. It codes for CASSLWFATEAFF.

The chain is built from TRBV25-1 and TRBJ1-4; D possibly corresponds to TRBD1 (5 bases). This CDR3 is 15 amino acids long. V dropped 2 bases and J dropped 8 bases, with 15 bases sitting between them. Germline V gene sequence: CDR1 MGHDK, CDR2 SYGVNS. The CDR3 region has the DNA TGTGCCAGCAGTGAAGGGGCCCGGGTCGACGAAAAACTGTTTTTT. It translates to CASSEGARVDEKLFF. Supplemented by reference TRBV25-1 and TRBJ1-4, the full variable domain reads EADIYQTPRYLVIGTGKKITLECSQTMGHDKMYWYQQDPGMELHLIHYSYGVNSTEKGDLSSESTVSRIRTEHFPLTLESARPSHTSQYLCASSEGARVDEKLFFGSGTQLSVL.